The 32 T cell receptor beta chains listed next were all sequenced from one sample in a study of identical twins. Using its own MiXCR run on the 5' RACE reads, TCRdb lists one record per CDR3 protein. The table includes about 280,000 distinct CDR3 sequences, under 9% detected once. The same sample was also used in a study of yellow fever vaccine responses in identical twins.

The sequencing sample was made of memory (CD45RO+) T cells sorted from blood. These receptors were collected from a young woman in good health.

Only a few counts were recorded for this clonotype. This chain links TRBV3-1 with TRBJ2-1, with D uncertain. V gave up 4 bases and J gave up 3 bases, with 10 bases separating them. CDR1 and CDR2 (germline): LGHDT, YNNKEL (reference sequence). CDR3 length equals 14 residues. The CDR3 loop is CASSLSPGYNEQFF. The CDR3 DNA follows: TGTGCCAGCAGCCTCAGTCCAGGCTACAATGAGCAGTTCTTC.

This clonotype was seen ten or more times. The V and J genes are TRBV7-9 and TRBJ2-5, with D possibly being TRBD2 (6 bases). The CDR3 is 14 amino acids. Germline loops: CDR1 SEHNR, CDR2 FQNEAQ (reference sequence). Trimming left V 5 bases short and J 4 bases short, with 14 bases between. The CDR3 loop is CASSRDWSRETQYF. In DNA, the CDR3 is TGTGCCAGCAGCCGGGACTGGAGTAGAGAGACCCAGTACTTC.

In this sample, this clonotype turned up many times. The J gene is TRBJ2-1, the V gene TRBV24-1; D tentatively fits TRBD1 or TRBD2 (5 bases each). There are 16 residues in the CDR3. Germline values: CDR1 KGHDR, CDR2 SFDVKD. V was pared by 1 base and J by 6 bases, with 15 bases between. CDR3 sequence reads: CATSDFWGFSVNEQFF. The CDR3 nucleotides are TGTGCCACCAGTGATTTTTGGGGGTTTAGCGTCAATGAGCAGTTCTTC.

This clonotype has a handful of counts. This chain uses TRBV20-1 with TRBJ1-5, with unresolved D. The ends were cut back, 2 bases at V and 3 bases at J, with 5 bases in the middle. This CDR3 is built from 12 residues. CDR1 is DFQATT, CDR2 SNEGSKA, per germline (reference sequence). DNA of the CDR3: TGCAGTGCTAGATCCCTCAATCAGCCCCAGCATTTT. This encodes CSARSLNQPQHF.

The chain combines TRBV6-6 with TRBJ1-5; no firm D call. V lost 2 bases and J lost 10, with 12 bases in between. The CDR3 has 13 residues. Germline V gene lookup returns CDR1 MNHNY and CDR2 SVGAGI (reference sequence). CDR3 bases: TGTGCCAGCAGTTACCAACACTCGAACCCCCAGCATTTT. Translating gives CASSYQHSNPQHF.

This clonotype turned up a few times. CDR3 amino acids: CSALGQGRYNEQFF. Written as DNA, the CDR3 is TGCAGTGCTCTCGGACAGGGGAGGTACAATGAGCAGTTCTTC. The chain joins TRBV20-1 to TRBJ2-1; 9 bases match TRBD1. J was trimmed by 4 bases and V by 5 bases; bases with no gene match: 6. This CDR3 has 14 residues. Per the germline V gene, CDR1 is DFQATT and CDR2 is SNEGSKA (reference sequence).

This sequence joins TRBV5-6 and TRBJ2-3; 11 bases map to TRBD2. The length of the CDR3 is 15 residues. CDR1 and CDR2 from the germline V gene are SGHDT and YYEEEE. The V gene end was trimmed by 5 bases and the J gene end by 3 bases; junction bases not matched to a gene: 5. CDR3 sequence reads: CASSYTSGGTDTQYF. The CDR3 region has the DNA TGTGCCAGCAGTTACACTAGCGGGGGAACAGATACGCAGTATTTT.

There are a few counts of this clonotype. The chain couples TRBV6-1 to TRBJ1-3, with TRBD1 as a possible D gene (5 bases). V lost 6 bases to trimming and J lost 2 bases, with 14 bases between them. Germline values: CDR1 MNHNS, CDR2 SASEGT. The CDR3 is 15 residues long. This CDR3 is CASSEPGIPGNTIYF. CDR3 DNA: TGTGCCAGCAGCGAGCCAGGGATACCTGGAAACACCATATATTTT.

This clonotype was picked up a small number of times. The chain combines TRBV7-2 with TRBJ1-2; 10 bases fit TRBD1. The CDR3 has 16 residues. The junction had 6 bases not matched to a gene; V was cut back by 5 bases and J by 0 bases. Germline CDR1 reads SGHTA; CDR2 reads FQGNSA. This CDR3 is CASSVRQGASNYGYTF. In nucleotides, the CDR3 is TGTGCCAGCAGCGTTCGACAGGGGGCCTCTAACTATGGCTACACCTTC.

This clonotype was seen at least ten times. This chain joins TRBV6-2 or TRBV6-3 and TRBJ2-3; the D call may be TRBD1 or TRBD2 (6 bases each). CDR3 length: 15 residues. V shed 0 bases and J shed 3 bases, with 10 bases lying between them. CDR1 and CDR2 from the germline V gene are MNHEY and SVGEGT. The CDR3 is CASSYSWGATDTQYF. The CDR3 coding sequence is TGTGCCAGCAGTTACTCCTGGGGGGCTACAGATACGCAGTATTTT.

V gene TRBV7-6 combines with J gene TRBJ1-3; D unclear. Germline-derived CDR1 and CDR2 are SGHVS and FNYEAQ. This CDR3 comprises 18 residues. The V gene lost 1 base and the J gene lost 0 bases, with 16 bases spanning the gap. CDR3 residues: CASSLGIRRANSGNTIYF. The DNA of the CDR3 is TGTGCCAGCAGCTTAGGGATAAGGAGGGCCAACTCTGGAAACACCATATATTTT. Variable domain in full (rest from reference TRBV7-6 and TRBJ1-3): GAGVSQSPRYKVTKRGQDVALRCDPISGHVSLYWYRQALGQGPEFLTYFNYEAQQDKSGLPNDRFSAERPEGSISTLTIQRTEQRDSAMYRCASSLGIRRANSGNTIYFGEGSWLTVV.

The gene calls are TRBV6-6 and TRBJ1-1; 7 nucleotides line up with TRBD1. Germline CDR1 and CDR2: MNHNY and SVGAGI (reference sequence). Trimming at V came to 6 bases and at J to 11 bases, leaving 12 bases not matched to a gene. This CDR3 region has 13 residues. The CDR3 sequence: CASSQNDRVGAFF. The CDR3 DNA sequence: TGTGCCAGCAGCCAAAATGACAGGGTCGGGGCTTTCTTT.

This clonotype appeared many times. The chain carries TRBV5-1 and TRBJ2-1; D is unclear. Looked up from germline, CDR1 is SGHRS and CDR2 is YFSETQ. CDR3 length equals 16 residues. Trimming cost V 0 bases and J 3 bases, with 13 bases left between them. CDR3 bases: TGCGCCAGCAGCTTGGGGGGAACGGGTGTCTACAATGAGCAGTTCTTC. Amino acid sequence: CASSLGGTGVYNEQFF. The full variable domain, completed using reference TRBV5-1 and TRBJ2-1, is KAGVTQTPRYLIKTRGQQVTLSCSPISGHRSVSWYQQTPGQGLQFLFEYFSETQRNKGNFPGRFSGRQFSNSRSEMNVSTLELGDSALYLCASSLGGTGVYNEQFFGPGTRLTVL.

The chain recombines TRBV11-1 with TRBJ2-7; no firm D call. Trimming cost V 4 bases and J 4 bases, with 8 bases left between them. Germline V gene data show CDR1 as SGHAT and CDR2 as FQDESV (reference sequence). The CDR3 covers 12 residues. Here the CDR3 reads CASSSVGYEQYV. The CDR3, as DNA: TGTGCCAGCAGCTCGGTAGGGTACGAGCAGTACGTC.

The genes are TRBV6-2 or TRBV6-3 and TRBJ2-5, with a tentative D call TRBD2 (6 bases). CDR1 MNHEY and CDR2 SVGEGT come from the germline V gene. The CDR3 has 13 amino acids. The ends were cut back, 6 bases at V and 2 bases at J, with 10 bases in the middle. The CDR3 is CASRPTRQETQYF. The CDR3 DNA reads TGTGCCAGCAGACCGACTAGACAAGAGACCCAGTACTTC.

The chain recombines TRBV5-4 with TRBJ2-2, with D tentatively TRBD1 (6 bases). The CDR3 runs 15 residues. The V gene lost 4 bases and the J gene lost 4 bases, with 14 bases spanning the gap. Germline lookup yields CDR1 SGHNT and CDR2 YYREEE (reference sequence). The CDR3: CASSRKQGSTGELFF. In DNA, the CDR3 is TGTGCCAGCAGCCGGAAACAGGGAAGCACCGGGGAGCTGTTTTTT.

This clonotype showed up just a few times. The chain couples TRBV28 to TRBJ1-1; D unresolved. The CDR3 spans 18 residues. The germline gives CDR1 MDHEN, CDR2 SYDVKM. The V and J ends lost 6 bases and 7 bases respectively, with 30 bases between them. In DNA, the CDR3 is TGTGCCAGCAGCCAACAAAGCCATTATCTTGGCCGGGGTATTGAAGCTTTCTTT. Translated, it gives CASSQQSHYLGRGIEAFF.

This clonotype came up many times. The rearrangement uses TRBV5-1 and TRBJ2-7; D possibly uses TRBD1 or TRBD2 (5 bases each). V lost 4 bases and J lost 3, with 11 bases in between. Germline CDR1 is SGHRS and CDR2 is YFSETQ. This CDR3 has 13 amino acids. This CDR3 is CASSPGAHYEQYF. The DNA of the CDR3 is TGCGCCAGCAGCCCCGGGGCACACTACGAGCAGTACTTC.

The chain has TRBV7-9 and TRBJ2-1; the D is unclear. The ends were cut back, 2 bases at V and 2 bases at J, with 13 bases in the middle. Germline CDR1 is SEHNR and CDR2 is FQNEAQ (reference sequence). There are 16 residues in the CDR3. CDR3 in DNA: TGTGCCAGCAGCTTACTTAGGGTTTTAGCCTACAATGAGCAGTTCTTC. It translates to CASSLLRVLAYNEQFF.

This clonotype was seen a few times. The chain links TRBV6-2 or TRBV6-3 to TRBJ2-7, with 10 bases aligning to TRBD2. This CDR3 contains 17 residues. V lost 7 bases to trimming and J lost 3 bases; unmatched junction nucleotides: 15. Germline loops: CDR1 MNHEY, CDR2 SVGEGT. CDR3 sequence reads: CASTTPHLAGANYEQYF. CDR3 bases: TGTGCCAGCACGACCCCACATCTAGCGGGAGCGAACTACGAGCAGTACTTC.

As regards this clonotype: A much larger clone differs from this one at a single base, so this may be a read error. The V call is TRBV5-5, the J call TRBJ2-1; possible D gene TRBD1, 6 bases. The CDR3 spans 16 residues. Per germline, CDR1 SGHKS and CDR2 YYEKEE (reference sequence). This chain's CDR3 is CACSLDWSQGYNEQFF. The CDR3 DNA follows: TGTGCCTGCAGCTTGGATTGGTCCCAGGGGTACAATGAGCAGTTCTTC.

This clonotype has only a few counts. The chain employs TRBV20-1 and TRBJ2-7, with D perhaps matching TRBD2 (5 bases). CDR3 length equals 13 residues. CDR1 is DFQATT and CDR2 is SNEGSKA in the germline V gene (reference sequence). V was clipped by 1 base and J by 1 base, with 8 bases between them. This CDR3 reads CSARADSSYEQYF. The CDR3 region has the DNA TGCAGTGCTAGAGCGGACTCTTCCTACGAGCAGTACTTC.

A few counts support this clonotype. The chain combines TRBV24-1 with TRBJ2-3, with D possibly matching TRBD1 (5 bases). The germline V and J ends were trimmed by 9 bases and 0 bases, with 9 bases remaining between them. The CDR3 consists of 13 residues. Germline V CDR1 and CDR2: KGHDR, SFDVKD. The CDR3 DNA reads as TGTGCCACCCGGACAAGAAGCACAGATACGCAGTATTTT. Residues: CATRTRSTDTQYF.

The sample holds a few counts of this clonotype. V usage is TRBV4-2 and J usage is TRBJ2-7, with D maybe TRBD1 (6 bases). The CDR3 totals 18 residues. Trimming removed 3 bases from V and 2 bases from J, with 23 bases in between. The germline gives CDR1 LGHNA, CDR2 YNFKEQ. CDR3 sequence reads: CASSQTRDTWKTTYEQYF. The CDR3 DNA is TGTGCCAGCAGCCAGACCCGGGACACCTGGAAGACTACCTACGAGCAGTACTTC.

This clonotype was recorded many times. V gene TRBV7-9 combines with J gene TRBJ2-5, with D possibly being TRBD2 (5 bases). The V end was cut by 6 bases, the J end by 2 bases, with 22 bases between. The CDR3 runs 17 residues. CDR1 SEHNR and CDR2 FQNEAQ come from the germline V gene (reference sequence). The CDR3 sequence is CASRKGPGMAPQETQYF. In DNA form, the CDR3 reads TGTGCCAGCAGAAAAGGGCCGGGGATGGCACCGCAAGAGACCCAGTACTTC.

Only a few counts were recorded for this clonotype. The chain links TRBV7-2 to TRBJ2-1, with D unclear. This CDR3 is 14 amino acids long. V was pared by 5 bases and J by 4 bases, with 12 bases between. CDR1 SGHTA and CDR2 FQGNSA come from the germline V gene. The chain's CDR3 is CASSALIAYNEQFF. CDR3 nucleotides: TGTGCCAGCAGCGCCCTAATAGCATACAATGAGCAGTTCTTC.

This clonotype was recorded many times. The CDR3 sequence is CASSSDNQPQHF. In nucleotides, the CDR3 is TGTGCCAGCAGCTCAGACAATCAGCCCCAGCATTTT. V usage is TRBV7-9 and J usage is TRBJ1-5; unclear D gene. The CDR3 extends over 12 amino acids. Trimming removed 4 bases from V and 3 bases from J, with 4 bases in between. Germline-derived CDR1 and CDR2 are SEHNR and FQNEAQ (reference sequence).

Note on this clonotype: A junction end diverges from the germline sequence, so it may reflect a read error. The chain uses TRBV2 and TRBJ2-1; tentative D call: TRBD2 (5 bases). Germline CDR1 SNHLY, CDR2 FYNNEI. The CDR3 is made up of 12 amino acids. The CDR3: CASRTANNVQFF. CDR3 DNA sequence: TGTGCCTCCCGGACTGCTAACAATGTGCAGTTCTTC.

This clonotype occurred many times. The gene calls are TRBV5-1 and TRBJ2-6; D gene ambiguous. The germline V and J ends were trimmed by 0 bases and 11 bases, with 6 bases remaining between them. Germline V gives CDR1 SGHRS, CDR2 YFSETQ. The CDR3 extends over 12 amino acids. The CDR3: CASSLAKDVLTF. The CDR3 DNA is TGCGCCAGCAGCTTGGCCAAAGACGTCCTGACTTTC.

The chain combines TRBV7-9 with TRBJ2-1, with 7 bases lining up with TRBD2. J lost 7 bases, V lost 5 bases, and 14 bases had no gene match. The germline gives CDR1 SEHNR, CDR2 FQNEAQ (reference sequence). The CDR3 spans 16 residues. CDR3 loop: CASSPTLALENNEQFF. The CDR3 DNA reads TGTGCCAGCAGCCCTACACTAGCGCTTGAAAATAATGAGCAGTTCTTC.

This clonotype was observed at least ten times. J is TRBJ2-7 and V is TRBV5-1, with 8 nucleotides matching TRBD2. The germline gives CDR1 SGHRS, CDR2 YFSETQ. CDR3 length: 15 residues. Trimming removed 0 bases from V and 4 bases from J; junction bases left unmatched: 6. CDR3 coding DNA: TGCGCCAGCAGCTTGGGGTTAGCGGGGTGGTACGAGCAGTACTTC. Protein: CASSLGLAGWYEQYF.

Concerning this clonotype: One base away lies a much larger clone, so this may be a sequencing read error. The chain has TRBV7-9 and TRBJ2-5; D uncertain. The length of the CDR3 is 12 residues. Germline CDR1 and CDR2: SEHNR and FQNEAQ (reference sequence). The germline V and J ends were trimmed by 1 base and 5 bases, with 5 bases remaining between them. In nucleotides, the CDR3 is TGTGCCAGCAGCTTAGGAACGGAGACCCAGTACTTC. This encodes CASSLGTETQYF. Full variable domain (missing parts from reference TRBV7-9 and TRBJ2-5): DTGVSQNPRHKITKRGQNVTFRCDPISEHNRLYWYRQTLGQGPEFLTYFQNEAQLEKSRLLSDRFSAERPKGSFSTLEIQRTEQGDSAMYLCASSLGTETQYFGPGTRLLVL.